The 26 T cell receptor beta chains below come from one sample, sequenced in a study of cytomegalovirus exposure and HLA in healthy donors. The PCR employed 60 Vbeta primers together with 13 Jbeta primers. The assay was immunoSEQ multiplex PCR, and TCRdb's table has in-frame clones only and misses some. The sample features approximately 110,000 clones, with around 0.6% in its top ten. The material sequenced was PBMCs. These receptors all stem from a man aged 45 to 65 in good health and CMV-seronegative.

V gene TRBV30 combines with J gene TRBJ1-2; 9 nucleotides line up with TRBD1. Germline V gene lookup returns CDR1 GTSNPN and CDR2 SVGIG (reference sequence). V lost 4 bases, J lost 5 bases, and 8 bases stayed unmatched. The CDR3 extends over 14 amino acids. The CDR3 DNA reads TGTGCCTGGAAACAGGACAGGGGCTTATATGGCTACACCTTC. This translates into CAWKQDRGLYGYTF.

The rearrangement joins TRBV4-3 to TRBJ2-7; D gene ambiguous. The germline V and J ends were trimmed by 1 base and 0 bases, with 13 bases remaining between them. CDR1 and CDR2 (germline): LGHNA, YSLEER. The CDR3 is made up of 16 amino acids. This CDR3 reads CASSQGWRPSSYEQYF. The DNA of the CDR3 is TGCGCCAGCAGCCAAGGGTGGAGACCGAGCTCCTACGAGCAGTACTTC.

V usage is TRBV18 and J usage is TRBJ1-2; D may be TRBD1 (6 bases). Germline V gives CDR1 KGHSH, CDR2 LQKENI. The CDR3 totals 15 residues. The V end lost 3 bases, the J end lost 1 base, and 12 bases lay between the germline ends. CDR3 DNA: TGTGCCAGCTCACCCATAAAACAGGGTAACTATGGCTACACCTTC. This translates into CASSPIKQGNYGYTF.

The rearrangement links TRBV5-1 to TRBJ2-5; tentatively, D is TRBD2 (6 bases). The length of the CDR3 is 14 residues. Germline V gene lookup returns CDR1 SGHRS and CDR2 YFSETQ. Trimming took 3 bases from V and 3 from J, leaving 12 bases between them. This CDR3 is CASSWNSGEETQYF. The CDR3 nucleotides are TGCGCCAGCAGCTGGAATAGCGGAGAAGAGACCCAGTACTTC.

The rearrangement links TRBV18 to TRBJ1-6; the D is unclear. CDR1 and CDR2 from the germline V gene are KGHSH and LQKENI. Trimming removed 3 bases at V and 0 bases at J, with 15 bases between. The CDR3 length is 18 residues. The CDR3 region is CASSPFPATSSYNSPLHF. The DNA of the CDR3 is TGTGCCAGCTCACCTTTTCCTGCCACCAGCTCCTATAATTCACCCCTCCACTTT.

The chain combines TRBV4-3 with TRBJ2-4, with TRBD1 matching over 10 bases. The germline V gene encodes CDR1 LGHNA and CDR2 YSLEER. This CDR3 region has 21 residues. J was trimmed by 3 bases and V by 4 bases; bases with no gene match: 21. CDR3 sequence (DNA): TGCGCCAGCAGCCCACTCCCGGGACAGGGGTTTGGGGACCGCAGCAAAAACATTCAGTACTTC. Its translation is CASSPLPGQGFGDRSKNIQYF.

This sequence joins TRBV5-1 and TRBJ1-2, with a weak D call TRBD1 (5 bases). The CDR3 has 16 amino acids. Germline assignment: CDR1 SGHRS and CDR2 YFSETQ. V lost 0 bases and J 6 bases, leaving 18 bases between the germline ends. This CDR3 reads CASSLVSGQGGHGYTF. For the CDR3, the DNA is TGCGCCAGCAGCTTGGTTTCCGGGCAGGGAGGCCATGGCTACACCTTC.

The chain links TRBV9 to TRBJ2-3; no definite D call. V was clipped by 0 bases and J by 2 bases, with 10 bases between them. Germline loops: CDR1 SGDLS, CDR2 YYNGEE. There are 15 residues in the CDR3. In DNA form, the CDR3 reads TGTGCCAGCAGCGTAGACAGTCCTTACACAGATACGCAGTATTTT. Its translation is CASSVDSPYTDTQYF.

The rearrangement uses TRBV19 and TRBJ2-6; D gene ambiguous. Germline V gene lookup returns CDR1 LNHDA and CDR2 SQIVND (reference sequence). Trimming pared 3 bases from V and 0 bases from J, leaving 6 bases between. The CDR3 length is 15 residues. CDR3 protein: CASSIELSGANVLTF. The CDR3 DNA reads TGTGCCAGTAGTATTGAGCTCTCTGGGGCCAACGTCCTGACTTTC.

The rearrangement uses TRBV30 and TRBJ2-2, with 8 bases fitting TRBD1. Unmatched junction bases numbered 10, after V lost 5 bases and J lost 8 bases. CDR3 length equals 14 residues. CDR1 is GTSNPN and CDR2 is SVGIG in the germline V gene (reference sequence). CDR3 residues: CAWGVQGAAGELFF. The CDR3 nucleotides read TGTGCCTGGGGGGTCCAGGGGGCGGCAGGGGAGCTGTTTTTT.

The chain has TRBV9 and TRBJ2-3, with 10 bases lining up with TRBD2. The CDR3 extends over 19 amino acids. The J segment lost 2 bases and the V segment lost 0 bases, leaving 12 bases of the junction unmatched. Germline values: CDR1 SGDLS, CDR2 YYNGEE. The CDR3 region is CASSVGGSGLAGVTDTQYF. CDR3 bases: TGTGCCAGCAGCGTAGGTGGGAGTGGTCTAGCGGGAGTCACAGATACGCAGTATTTT.

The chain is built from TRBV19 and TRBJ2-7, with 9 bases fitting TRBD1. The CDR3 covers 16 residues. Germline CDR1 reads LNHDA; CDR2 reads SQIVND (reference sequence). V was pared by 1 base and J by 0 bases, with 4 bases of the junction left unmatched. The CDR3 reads CASSIGGDRASYEQYF. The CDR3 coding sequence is TGTGCCAGTAGTATAGGGGGGGACAGGGCCTCCTACGAGCAGTACTTC. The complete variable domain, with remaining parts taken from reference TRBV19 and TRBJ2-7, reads DGGITQSPKYLFRKEGQNVTLSCEQNLNHDAMYWYRQDPGQGLRLIYYSQIVNDFQKGDIAEGYSVSREKKESFPLTVTSAQKNPTAFYLCASSIGGDRASYEQYFGPGTRLTVT.

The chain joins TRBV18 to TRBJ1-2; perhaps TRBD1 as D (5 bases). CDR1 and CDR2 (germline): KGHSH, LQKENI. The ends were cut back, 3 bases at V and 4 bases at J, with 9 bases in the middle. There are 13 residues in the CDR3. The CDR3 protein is CASSPTETYGYTF. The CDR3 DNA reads TGTGCCAGCTCACCGACAGAAACCTATGGCTACACCTTC.

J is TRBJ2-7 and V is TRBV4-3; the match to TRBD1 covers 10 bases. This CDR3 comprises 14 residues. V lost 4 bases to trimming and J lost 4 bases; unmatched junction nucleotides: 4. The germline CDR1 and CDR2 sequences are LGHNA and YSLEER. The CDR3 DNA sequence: TGCGCCAGCAGCCCCGGGACAGGGGAATACGAGCAGTACTTC. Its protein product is CASSPGTGEYEQYF.

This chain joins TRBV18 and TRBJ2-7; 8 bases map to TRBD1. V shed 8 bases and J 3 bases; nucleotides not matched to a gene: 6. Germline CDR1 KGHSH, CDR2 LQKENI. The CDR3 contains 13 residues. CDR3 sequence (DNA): TGTGCCAGCCGGGGACAGGCTAGCTACGAGCAGTACTTC. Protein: CASRGQASYEQYF.

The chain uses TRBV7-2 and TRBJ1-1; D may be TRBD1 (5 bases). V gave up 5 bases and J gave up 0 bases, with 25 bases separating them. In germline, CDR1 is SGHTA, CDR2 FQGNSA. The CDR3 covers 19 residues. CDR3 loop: CASSPPAINRPNMNTEAFF. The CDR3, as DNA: TGTGCCAGCAGCCCCCCGGCCATAAACAGGCCCAACATGAACACTGAAGCTTTCTTT.

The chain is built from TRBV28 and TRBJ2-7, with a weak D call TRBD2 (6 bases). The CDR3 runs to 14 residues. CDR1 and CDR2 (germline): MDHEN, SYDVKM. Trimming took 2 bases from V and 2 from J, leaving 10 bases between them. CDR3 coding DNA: TGTGCCAGCAGTTTAATCGGGGGTACCTACGAGCAGTACTTC. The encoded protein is CASSLIGGTYEQYF.

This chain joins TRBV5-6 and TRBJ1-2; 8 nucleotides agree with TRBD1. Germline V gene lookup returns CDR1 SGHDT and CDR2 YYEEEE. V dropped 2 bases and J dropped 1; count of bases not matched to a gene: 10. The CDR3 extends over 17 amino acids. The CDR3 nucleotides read TGTGCCAGCAGCTTTGGCCTCAGGGGGCGATATAACTATGGCTACACCTTC. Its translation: CASSFGLRGRYNYGYTF. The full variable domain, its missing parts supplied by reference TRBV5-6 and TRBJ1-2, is DAGVTQSPTHLIKTRGQQVTLRCSPKSGHDTVSWYQQALGQGPQFIFQYYEEEERQRGNFPDRFSGHQFPNYSSELNVNALLLGDSALYLCASSFGLRGRYNYGYTFGSGTRLTVV.

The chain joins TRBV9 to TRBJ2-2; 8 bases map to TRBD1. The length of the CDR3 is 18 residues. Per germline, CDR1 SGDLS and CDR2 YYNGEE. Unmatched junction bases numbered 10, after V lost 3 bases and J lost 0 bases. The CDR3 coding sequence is TGTGCCAGCAGCGCCACAGGGGGGACAGGCCCGAACACCGGGGAGCTGTTTTTT. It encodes CASSATGGTGPNTGELFF.

The CDR3 sequence is CASSQAGEATNEKLFF. The CDR3 nucleotides are TGCGCCAGCAGCCAAGCGGGTGAGGCAACTAATGAAAAACTGTTTTTT. The gene calls are TRBV4-3 and TRBJ1-4; no firm D call. Trimming took off 1 base at V and 0 bases at J, with 9 bases between the two ends. The germline V gene has CDR1 LGHNA and CDR2 YSLEER. The CDR3 spans 16 residues.

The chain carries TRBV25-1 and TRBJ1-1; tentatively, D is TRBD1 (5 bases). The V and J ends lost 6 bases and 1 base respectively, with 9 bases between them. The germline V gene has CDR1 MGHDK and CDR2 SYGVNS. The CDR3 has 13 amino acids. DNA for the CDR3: TGTGCCAGCAGGTTTACAGGGAACACTGAAGCTTTCTTT. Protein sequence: CASRFTGNTEAFF.

The CDR3 is CASYRDPYSNQPQHF. For the CDR3, the DNA is TGCGCCAGTTACAGGGACCCCTATAGCAATCAGCCCCAGCATTTT. The rearrangement uses TRBV5-1 and TRBJ1-5; D perhaps matches TRBD1 (6 bases). Deletions cut 8 bases from V and 0 bases from J, with 15 bases between. The CDR3 extends over 15 amino acids. The germline V gene has CDR1 SGHRS and CDR2 YFSETQ.

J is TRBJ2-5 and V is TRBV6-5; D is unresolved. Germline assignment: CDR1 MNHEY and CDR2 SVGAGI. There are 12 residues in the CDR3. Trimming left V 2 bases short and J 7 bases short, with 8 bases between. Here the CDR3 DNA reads TGTGCCAGCAGTTACCGATCCGGGACCCAGTACTTC. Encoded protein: CASSYRSGTQYF.

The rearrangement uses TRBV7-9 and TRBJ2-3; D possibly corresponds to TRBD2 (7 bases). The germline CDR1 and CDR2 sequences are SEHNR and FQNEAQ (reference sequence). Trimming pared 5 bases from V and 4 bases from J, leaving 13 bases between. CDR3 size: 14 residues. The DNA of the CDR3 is TGTGCCAGCAGCCAAGGGGGGGGCGCAGATACGCAGTATTTT. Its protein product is CASSQGGGADTQYF. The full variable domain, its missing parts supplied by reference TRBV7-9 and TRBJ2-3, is DTGVSQNPRHKITKRGQNVTFRCDPISEHNRLYWYRQTLGQGPEFLTYFQNEAQLEKSRLLSDRFSAERPKGSFSTLEIQRTEQGDSAMYLCASSQGGGADTQYFGPGTRLTVL.

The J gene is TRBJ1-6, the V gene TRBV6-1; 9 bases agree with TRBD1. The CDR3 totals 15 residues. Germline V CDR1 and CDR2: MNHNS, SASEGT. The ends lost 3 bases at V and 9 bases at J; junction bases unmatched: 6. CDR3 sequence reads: CASSDPGQGPSPLHF. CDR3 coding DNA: TGTGCCAGCAGTGATCCGGGACAGGGACCTTCACCCCTCCACTTT.

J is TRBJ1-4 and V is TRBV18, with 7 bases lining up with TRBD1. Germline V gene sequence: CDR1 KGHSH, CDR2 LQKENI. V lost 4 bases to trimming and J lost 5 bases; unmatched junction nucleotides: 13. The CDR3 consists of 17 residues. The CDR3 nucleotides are TGTGCCAGCTCACGGAAGGGGGCCGCACTGAGCAATGAAAAACTGTTTTTT. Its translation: CASSRKGAALSNEKLFF.